This T cell receptor beta chain stems from a study of cytomegalovirus exposure and HLA in healthy donors. Germline CDR1 is SGDLS and CDR2 is YYNGEE. This CDR3 comprises 18 residues. Trimming at V came to 4 bases and at J to 0 bases, leaving 8 bases not matched to a gene. These donors, healthy bone marrow donors, were studied. Of note for this clone: The antigen is undetermined.

Whole-study findings and limits: DRB1 showed the most TCR associations and HLA-C the fewest in a later analysis, as rates varied by HLA locus. TCR beta sequences reportedly predicted most subjects' HLA-A and HLA-B alleles accurately. The study labeled more than 150 TCR beta chains cytomegalovirus-associated.

A multiplex PCR was run with 60 Vbeta primers and 13 Jbeta primers. Using immunoSEQ multiplex PCR, the repertoire was profiled, and TCRdb retains in-frame clones only, with some absent. The table shows 130,000 or so clones, with 60% to 85% occurring only once. This chain links TRBV9 with TRBJ2-6; 9 bases fit TRBD1. Sequencing input: PBMCs. The TCR was taken from a middle-aged man in good health and CMV-seronegative. Here the CDR3 DNA reads TGTGCCAGCAGCCTAGGGGGGGACAGGGCCTCTGGGGCCAACGTCCTGACTTTC. It encodes CASSLGGDRASGANVLTF.